This is a list of T cell receptor beta chains from one sample in a study of T-cell reconstitution after alpha-beta-depleted transplantation in children. TCRdb recomputed calls from the PCR reads with MiXCR, one row per CDR3 protein. Among roughly 340,000 distinct CDR3 sequences, around 15% were seen once, and the ten largest hold roughly 41%. The material sequenced was PBMCs, mostly from graft donor cells, taken 360 days after TCRalphabeta/CD19-depleted stem cell transplant. These receptors were obtained from a male patient aged 2-15 years who had a stem cell transplant for acute lymphoblastic leukemia, so the T cells may come from the graft donor. CDR3s include the opening cysteine and the closing phenylalanine or tryptophan. The D gene is left open where the match is weak. Rows may omit the clone size; those that give it use once, few, many or a size class.

j_call	v_call	clone_size	d_call	cdr3_aa	cdr3_nt
TRBJ1-2	TRBV6-2/TRBV6-3	many	-	CASSYPATAGYGYTF	TGTGCCAGCAGTTACCCGGCGACGGCTGGCTATGGCTACACCTTC
TRBJ2-3	TRBV20-1	few	TRBD2	CSARVLAGTDTQYF	TGCAGTGCTAGAGTACTAGCGGGCACAGATACGCAGTATTTT
TRBJ1-3	TRBV23-1	-	TRBD1	CASSQSGTGGGSGNTIYF	TGCGCCAGCAGTCAATCCGGGACAGGGGGTGGGTCTGGAAACACCATATATTTT
TRBJ1-2	TRBV28	-	TRBD1	CASSSGQGWNYGYTF	TGTGCCAGCAGTTCGGGACAGGGGTGGAACTATGGCTACACCTTC
TRBJ2-7	TRBV5-6	-	TRBD2	CASSFWRENYEQYF	TGTGCCAGCAGCTTCTGGCGGGAGAACTACGAGCAGTACTTC
TRBJ2-1	TRBV25-1	-	-	CASSESAGSYNEQFF	TGTGCCAGCAGTGAATCTGCAGGGTCCTACAATGAGCAGTTCTTC
TRBJ2-3	TRBV29-1	-	TRBD2	CSVGGRARDTQYF	TGCAGCGTTGGCGGGAGGGCACGGGATACGCAGTATTTT
TRBJ1-6	TRBV10-3	-	-	CAISESGHNSPLHF	TGTGCCATCAGTGAGTCCGGGCACAATTCACCCCTCCACTTT
TRBJ2-1	TRBV7-3	few	TRBD2	CASSPGLAVGSYNEQFF	TGTGCCAGCAGCCCAGGACTAGCGGTAGGCTCCTACAATGAGCAGTTCTTC
TRBJ2-3	TRBV7-3	few	TRBD2	CASSLLAGGPADTQYF	TGTGCCAGCAGCTTATTAGCGGGAGGGCCCGCAGATACGCAGTATTTT
TRBJ2-7	TRBV19	-	-	CASSREFSYEQYF	TGTGCCAGTTCGAGGGAATTCTCCTACGAGCAGTACTTC
TRBJ1-2	TRBV5-6	few	-	CASSLLDGYTF	TGTGCCAGCAGCTTACTCGATGGCTACACCTTC
TRBJ2-2	TRBV27	few	-	CASSPASAWTGELFF	TGTGCCAGCAGTCCCGCTTCGGCTTGGACCGGGGAGCTGTTTTTT
TRBJ1-2	TRBV9	-	TRBD1	CASSVVGTGPIGAF	TGTGCCAGCAGCGTAGTAGGGACAGGGCCCATCGGGGCCTTC
TRBJ2-1	TRBV7-2	many	-	CASSLVHSLGNEQFF	TGTGCCAGCAGCTTAGTTCACTCCCTCGGAAATGAGCAGTTCTTC
TRBJ2-3	TRBV18	-	-	CASSPRPGESRTDTQYF	TGTGCCAGCTCACCACGGCCAGGAGAAAGTCGCACAGATACGCAGTATTTT
TRBJ2-5	TRBV6-1	-	-	CATGMGETQYF	TGTGCCACGGGGATGGGAGAGACCCAGTACTTC
TRBJ2-3	TRBV4-2	-	-	CASSQDKFDTQYF	TGTGCCAGCAGCCAGGATAAGTTTGATACGCAGTATTTT
TRBJ2-7	TRBV12-3/TRBV12-4	-	TRBD1	CASSFWGQGHEQYF	TGTGCCAGCAGTTTTTGGGGACAGGGGCACGAGCAGTACTTC
TRBJ2-7	TRBV9	few	TRBD1	CASSEGTGFSYEQYF	TGTGCCAGCAGCGAAGGGACAGGGTTCTCCTACGAGCAGTACTTC
TRBJ2-7	TRBV28	-	TRBD2	CASSQEGGAQDEQYF	TGTGCCAGCAGCCAAGAGGGAGGGGCTCAAGACGAGCAGTACTTC
TRBJ2-7	TRBV28	few	TRBD2	CASSSIYIAGAYEQYF	TGTGCCAGCAGTTCAATCTATATAGCGGGAGCCTACGAGCAGTACTTC
TRBJ2-5	TRBV29-1	-	-	CSVETGAETQYF	TGCAGCGTTGAAACTGGGGCTGAGACCCAGTACTTC